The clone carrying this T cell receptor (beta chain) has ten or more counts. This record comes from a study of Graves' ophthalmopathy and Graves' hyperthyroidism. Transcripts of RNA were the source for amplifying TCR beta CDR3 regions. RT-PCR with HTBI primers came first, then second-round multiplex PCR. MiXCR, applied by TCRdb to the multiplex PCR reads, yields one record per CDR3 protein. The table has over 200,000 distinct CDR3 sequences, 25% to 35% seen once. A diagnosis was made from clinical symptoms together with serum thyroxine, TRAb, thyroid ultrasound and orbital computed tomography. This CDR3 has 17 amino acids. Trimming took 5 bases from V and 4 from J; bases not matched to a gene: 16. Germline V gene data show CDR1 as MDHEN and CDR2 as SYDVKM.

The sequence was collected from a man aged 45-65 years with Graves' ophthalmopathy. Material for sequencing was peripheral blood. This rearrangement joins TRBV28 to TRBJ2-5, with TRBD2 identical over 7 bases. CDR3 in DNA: TGTGCCAGCAGTCCCCCCAGAGGCGGGAGAGTGTCAGAGACCCAGTACTTC. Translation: CASSPPRGGRVSETQYF.